One and the same sample provided the 28 T cell receptor beta chains below, sequenced in a study of T cell clonality in common variable immunodeficiency. The repertoire was sequenced with immunoSEQ multiplex PCR; TCRdb's copy has only in-frame clones and lacks some. Singletons are absent from the sample, which has some 52,000 clones. Material: peripheral blood mononuclear cells. These receptors came from a person between 18 and 75 years old in good health.

Many counts were recorded for this clone. The DNA ends 3 residues before the CDR3 does, and the rest of the CDR3 is filled in from the germline J gene. The gene calls are TRBV7-2 and TRBJ2-5; D might be TRBD2 (5 bases). Germline assignment: CDR1 SGHTA and CDR2 FQGNSA. The length of the CDR3 is 14 residues. Between the trimmed V and J ends, which lost 1 base and 5 bases, there was a span of 11 bases. The part of the CDR3 DNA that was read is TGTGCCAGCAGCTTAGGGGCGGGCGGGGAGACC. This gives the protein CASSLGAGGET. The full CDR3 protein reads CASSLGAGGETQYF.

This clone showed up many times. Read coverage stops 3 residues before the CDR3 terminus; the germline J gene supplies the remainder. J is TRBJ2-1 and V is TRBV4-1; D might be TRBD1 or TRBD2, each matching 5 bases. V lost 1 base and J 8 bases, leaving 12 bases between the germline ends. Germline CDR1 reads MGHRA; CDR2 reads YSYEKL. The CDR3 covers 14 residues. CDR3 sequence reads: CASSQARGVDEQFF. CDR3 DNA (partial): TGCGCCAGCAGCCAAGCGAGAGGGGTCGATGAG.

A note on this clone: The read falls 3 residues short of the CDR3 end, and the missing part is taken from the germline J gene. V is TRBV6-1 and J is TRBJ2-2, with 10 bases lining up with TRBD1. CDR3 length: 15 residues. Germline V lookup: CDR1 MNHNS, CDR2 SASEGT. The CDR3: CASSEAGTGDSPLFF. The sequenced CDR3 bases are TGTGCCAGCAGTGAAGCCGGGACAGGGGATTCACCG.

This clone was counted ten times or more. The CDR3 extends 3 residues past the end of the read, so its final part is completed from the germline J gene. The chain joins TRBV7-2 to TRBJ2-5; D remains unclear. CDR3 length: 14 amino acids. The V end lost 3 bases, the J end lost 1 base, and 9 bases lay between the germline ends. The V gene's germline CDR1 is SGHTA and CDR2 FQGNSA. The CDR3 spells CASSFMATQETQYF. The CDR3 DNA, read in part, is TGTGCCAGCAGCTTCATGGCAACCCAAGAGACC.

This clone came up many times. Here the CDR3 reads CASSGLLAGGDNEQFF. The part of the CDR3 DNA that was read is TGTGCCAGCAGCGGACTACTAGCGGGAGGAGACAATGAG. The genes are TRBV6-2 or TRBV6-3 and TRBJ2-1, with 12 bases lining up with TRBD2. From the germline J gene comes the end of the CDR3, since the read stops 3 residues before it. The CDR3 totals 16 residues. In germline, CDR1 is MNHEY, CDR2 SVGEGT. Losses at the gene ends were 6 bases for V and 5 bases for J; bases not matched to a gene: 8.

This clone was counted many times. The DNA ends 3 residues before the CDR3 does, and the rest of the CDR3 is filled in from the germline J gene. V and J are TRBV5-1 and TRBJ2-5; 12 bases align to TRBD1. This CDR3 is built from 15 residues. Unmatched junction bases numbered 5, after V lost 4 bases and J lost 4 bases. Germline loops: CDR1 SGHRS, CDR2 YFSETQ. CDR3 loop: CASSLRGQGAETQYF. Partial CDR3 DNA: TGCGCCAGCAGCCTAAGGGGACAGGGGGCAGAGACC.

This clone was detected ten times or more. The read ends 3 residues early relative to the CDR3; the germline J gene fills the gap. The chain has TRBV6-1 and TRBJ1-5, with a possible D match to TRBD1 (5 bases). From germline, CDR1 is MNHNS and CDR2 SASEGT. Trimming stripped 3 bases from V and 5 bases from J, with 11 bases between. CDR3 size: 14 residues. The CDR3 is CASSDTGVYQPQHF. CDR3 DNA (partial): TGTGCCAGCAGTGATACAGGTGTCTATCAGCCC.

In this sample, this clone turned up many times. Partial CDR3 DNA: TGTGCCAGCAGCTGGACTAGCGGGAGTTACGAG. Its translation is CASSWTSGSYE. The whole CDR3 region reads CASSWTSGSYEQYF. The chain uses TRBV7-8 and TRBJ2-7; 13 nucleotides line up with TRBD2. The observed sequence ends 3 residues before the CDR3 terminus, with the missing tail filled in from the germline J gene. The CDR3 totals 14 residues. Germline V gives CDR1 SGHVS, CDR2 FQNEAQ. V was clipped by 4 bases and J by 4 bases; unmatched bases: 1.

Details on this clone: The observed sequence ends 3 residues before the CDR3 terminus, with the missing tail filled in from the germline J gene. The chain is built from TRBV20-1 and TRBJ2-3; TRBD1 might be the D (5 bases). The CDR3 is 15 residues long. From germline, CDR1 is DFQATT and CDR2 SNEGSKA (reference sequence). This CDR3 is CSASFGAGPQETQYF. The DNA read from the CDR3 is TGCAGTGCTAGTTTTGGGGCAGGGCCCCAAGAGACG.

This clone was counted at least ten times. Sequencing ends 3 residues short of the CDR3 end; the germline J gene provides the rest. The genes are TRBV19 and TRBJ1-2; weak D call: TRBD1 (6 bases). The CDR3 runs to 19 residues. V was pared by 6 bases and J by 4 bases, with 30 bases between. Germline V CDR1 and CDR2: LNHDA, SQIVND (reference sequence). The covered CDR3 bases are TGTGCCAGTAGGGGTATGGACAGATTCGGGCTTCGCCGCGGCTATGGC. Translated, it gives CASRGMDRFGLRRGYG. The full CDR3 protein is CASRGMDRFGLRRGYGYTF.

This clone occurred many times. The missing CDR3 end, 3 residues past where the read stops, is filled in from the germline J gene. The genes are TRBV19 and TRBJ2-5; possibly TRBD1 for D (5 bases). CDR3 length: 14 residues. Germline loops: CDR1 LNHDA, CDR2 SQIVND (reference sequence). Trimming shortened V by 1 base and J by 5 bases, and 11 bases separated the two germline ends. The part of the CDR3 DNA that was read is TGTGCCAGTAGTATAGGAAGGGGCCAGGAGACC. Its protein product is CASSIGRGQET. The CDR3 in its entirety is CASSIGRGQETQYF.

This clone was counted only a few times. The read stops 3 residues short of the end of the CDR3; the missing end is completed from the germline J gene. Other DNA variants within this sample encode the same CDR3. This chain uses TRBV2 with TRBJ2-7; possible D gene TRBD2, 5 bases. This CDR3 is 13 amino acids long. Germline V CDR1 and CDR2: SNHLY, FYNNEI. V gave up 3 bases and J gave up 2 bases, with 8 bases separating them. The CDR3 loop is CASSEAGAYEQYF. The sequenced CDR3 bases are TGTGCCAGCAGTGAGGCCGGGGCCTACGAG. Complete variable domain (other parts from reference TRBV2 and TRBJ2-7): EPEVTQTPSHQVTQMGQEVILRCVPISNHLYFYWYRQILGQKVEFLVSFYNNEISEKSEIFDDQFSVERPDGSNFTLKIRSTKLEDSAMYFCASSEAGAYEQYFGPGTRLTVT.

This clone has a count of ten or more. The CDR3 goes on 3 residues after the read ends, and that part is filled in from the germline J gene. The chain links TRBV30 to TRBJ2-7, with D tentatively TRBD2 (6 bases). V was pared by 0 bases and J by 3 bases, with 9 bases between. The CDR3 loop spans 13 amino acids. Germline V gene lookup returns CDR1 GTSNPN and CDR2 SVGIG (reference sequence). CDR3 bases read: TGTGCCTGGAGTGTGAGGACTAACTACGAG. Protein: CAWSVRTNYE. The entire CDR3 sequence reads CAWSVRTNYEQYF.

The sample holds many counts of this clone. The CDR3 end is not reached by the read, which stops 3 residues before it; the germline J gene fills it in. The chain employs TRBV30 and TRBJ1-5; perhaps TRBD1 as D (6 bases). Looked up from germline, CDR1 is GTSNPN and CDR2 is SVGIG (reference sequence). V shed 3 bases and J shed 0 bases, with 18 bases lying between them. The CDR3 is 17 amino acids. CDR3 sequence reads: CAWSLSGTTYSNQPQHF. CDR3 bases read: TGTGCCTGGAGCCTCTCGGGGACAACCTATAGCAATCAGCCC.

This clone was counted many times. CDR3 protein: CSVADRAGPDTQYF. CDR3 DNA (partial): TGCAGCGTAGCTGACAGGGCGGGACCAGATACG. The V call is TRBV29-1, the J call TRBJ2-3; the D gene is possibly TRBD1 (7 bases). The read terminates 3 residues before the CDR3 end, so the remaining end is supplied by the germline J gene. The germline V and J ends were trimmed by 6 bases and 4 bases, with 17 bases remaining between them. The CDR3 is 14 residues long. CDR1 is SQVTM, CDR2 ANQGSEA, per germline.

This clone was seen repeatedly, ten times or more. The read ends 3 residues shy of where the CDR3 ends; the end is completed using the germline J gene. The J gene is TRBJ2-3, the V gene TRBV20-1; 7 bases fit TRBD2. The CDR3 totals 15 residues. Germline V gene sequence: CDR1 DFQATT, CDR2 SNEGSKA (reference sequence). Trimming took 1 base from V and 4 from J; bases not matched to a gene: 8. CDR3 DNA, as far as it was read: TGCAGTGCTAGAGTGGCGGGAGAGGTCCCAGATACG. This codes for CSARVAGEVPDT. The full CDR3 protein is CSARVAGEVPDTQYF.

This clone was detected ten times or more. The read ends 3 residues shy of where the CDR3 ends; the end is completed using the germline J gene. The genes are TRBV30 and TRBJ1-1; possibly TRBD1 for D (5 bases). Trimming cost V 3 bases and J 0 bases, with 11 bases left between them. The CDR3 contains 14 residues. Germline values: CDR1 GTSNPN, CDR2 SVGIG (reference sequence). The covered CDR3 bases are TGTGCCTGGAGCGAAGGACACTTGAACACTGAA. This translates into CAWSEGHLNTE. The CDR3, in full, reads CAWSEGHLNTEAFF.

This clone was seen many times. The CDR3 extends 3 residues past the end of the read, so its final part is completed from the germline J gene. This sequence joins TRBV7-3 and TRBJ2-7, with a weak D call TRBD2 (6 bases). The V end was cut by 2 bases, the J end by 0 bases, with 11 bases between. In germline, CDR1 is SGHTA, CDR2 FQGTGA. The CDR3 is 15 amino acids. The sequenced part of the CDR3 DNA is TGTGCCAGCAGCTTACAGCCCGGGGGCTCCTACGAG. Translated: CASSLQPGGSYE. The whole CDR3 sequence is CASSLQPGGSYEQYF. Variable domain in full (rest from reference TRBV7-3 and TRBJ2-7): GAGVSQTPSNKVTEKGKYVELRCDPISGHTALYWYRQSLGQGPEFLIYFQGTGAADDSGLPNDRFFAVRPEGSVSTLKIQRTERGDSAVYLCASSLQPGGSYEQYFGPGTRLTVT.

Ten or more counts support this clone. Read sequence stops 3 residues before the CDR3 end, and the germline J gene provides the missing end. The genes are TRBV30 and TRBJ2-3; D remains ambiguous. Trimming left V 0 bases short and J 4 bases short, with 8 bases between. The CDR3 is 13 amino acids. The germline gives CDR1 GTSNPN, CDR2 SVGIG (reference sequence). CDR3 in amino acids: CAWSVNKADTQYF. Partial CDR3 DNA: TGTGCCTGGAGTGTAAACAAGGCAGATACG.

This clone occurred many times. With the read ending 3 residues before the CDR3 end, the germline J gene is used to fill in that end. This rearrangement joins TRBV20-1 to TRBJ2-7, with D unclear. V lost 6 bases to trimming and J lost 4 bases, with 16 bases between them. This CDR3 contains 13 residues. The V gene's germline CDR1 is DFQATT and CDR2 SNEGSKA (reference sequence). The covered CDR3 bases are TGCAGTGCCTTTCGTGGCCGTGGTTACGAG. Protein product: CSAFRGRGYE. The full CDR3 is CSAFRGRGYEQYF.

At least ten counts were recorded for this clone. The read is 3 residues too short to cover the CDR3 end, so that end is filled in from the germline J gene. V usage is TRBV19 and J usage is TRBJ2-7; 10 bases are a match to TRBD1. This CDR3 comprises 16 residues. Germline CDR1 and CDR2: LNHDA and SQIVND (reference sequence). The V gene end was trimmed by 3 bases and the J gene end by 5 bases; junction bases not matched to a gene: 10. The chain's CDR3 is CASSIAGTGVMNEQYF. CDR3 DNA, as far as it was read: TGTGCCAGTAGTATTGCCGGGACAGGGGTTATGAACGAG.

This clone was seen a handful of times. The read finishes 3 residues shy of the CDR3 end, and the germline J gene is used to complete it. The chain couples TRBV18 to TRBJ2-3; TRBD1 aligns across 7 bases. J lost 7 bases, V lost 2 bases, and 18 bases had no gene match. The germline CDR1 and CDR2 sequences are KGHSH and LQKENI. There are 18 residues in the CDR3. The covered CDR3 bases are TGTGCCAGCTCACCAGGGTCAGGGACAGCCTCCCTTGCGAATACG. Translated: CASSPGSGTASLANT. The CDR3 in full is CASSPGSGTASLANTQYF.

The table lists this clone with many counts. The CDR3 end lies 3 residues beyond the end of the read and is filled in from the germline J gene. This CDR3 is also generated by other DNA sequences in the sample. This chain joins TRBV5-1 and TRBJ2-7; 7 bases map to TRBD1. This CDR3 spans 14 amino acids. Per germline, CDR1 SGHRS and CDR2 YFSETQ. V trimming: 4 bases; J trimming: 2 bases; junction bases outside the gene matches: 6. CDR3 protein: CASSLPTGTYEQYF. Partial CDR3 DNA: TGCGCCAGCAGCCTCCCGACAGGGACCTACGAG. Together with reference TRBV5-1 and TRBJ2-7, the CDR3 gives the full variable domain: KAGVTQTPRYLIKTRGQQVTLSCSPISGHRSVSWYQQTPGQGLQFLFEYFSETQRNKGNFPGRFSGRQFSNSRSEMNVSTLELGDSALYLCASSLPTGTYEQYFGPGTRLTVT.

This clone has a count of ten or more. The read terminates 3 residues before the CDR3 end, so the remaining end is supplied by the germline J gene. The V gene is TRBV2, the J gene TRBJ2-2; 7 bases line up with TRBD2. J gave up 2 bases and V 11 bases, and 11 bases lay outside the gene matches. CDR3 length: 15 residues. Germline loops: CDR1 SNHLY, CDR2 FYNNEI. CDR3 DNA (partial): TGTGCCCGCTCCTCCGGGACTACTAACACCGGGGAG. It translates to CARSSGTTNTGE. The CDR3 reads in full as CARSSGTTNTGELFF.

In its sample, this clone was seen many times. The CDR3 extends 3 residues past the end of the read, so its final part is completed from the germline J gene. The rearrangement uses TRBV7-9 and TRBJ2-1; 9 bases agree with TRBD2. V gave up 5 bases and J gave up 8 bases; unmatched junction bases: 10. Looked up from germline, CDR1 is SEHNR and CDR2 is FQNEAQ (reference sequence). CDR3 size: 15 residues. The CDR3 spells CASSPGLAWLDEQFF. The CDR3 bases that were read are TGTGCCAGCAGCCCGGGACTAGCCTGGTTGGATGAG.

This clone was seen many times. The read ends 3 residues shy of where the CDR3 ends; the end is completed using the germline J gene. The chain is built from TRBV20-1 and TRBJ2-3; 9 bases agree with TRBD2. The ends lost 5 bases at V and 1 base at J; junction bases unmatched: 13. CDR3 length: 17 residues. Per the germline V gene, CDR1 is DFQATT and CDR2 is SNEGSKA (reference sequence). CDR3 DNA, as far as it was read: TGCAGTGCTCACTCCCGGGGAGTAGCGGGAGGCACAGATACG. Translation gives CSAHSRGVAGGTDT. The CDR3 as a whole reads CSAHSRGVAGGTDTQYF.

Many counts were recorded for this clone. The CDR3 end falls 3 residues outside the read, so it is completed with the germline J gene. This rearrangement joins TRBV10-3 to TRBJ2-1, with D perhaps TRBD1 (5 bases). CDR1 is ENHRY, CDR2 SYGVKD, per germline. The CDR3 extends over 13 amino acids. The germline V and J ends were trimmed by 6 bases and 4 bases, with 10 bases remaining between them. CDR3 protein: CAISIQVYNEQFF. The covered CDR3 bases are TGTGCCATCAGCATACAGGTGTACAATGAG.

This clone was picked up many times. The read terminates 3 residues before the CDR3 end, so the remaining end is supplied by the germline J gene. V and J are TRBV5-1 and TRBJ2-3; D is uncertain. Germline CDR1 reads SGHRS; CDR2 reads YFSETQ. This CDR3 spans 13 amino acids. The ends were cut back, 4 bases at V and 4 bases at J, with 10 bases in the middle. CDR3: CASSATIADTQYF. The CDR3 bases that were read are TGCGCCAGCAGCGCAACTATAGCAGATACG.